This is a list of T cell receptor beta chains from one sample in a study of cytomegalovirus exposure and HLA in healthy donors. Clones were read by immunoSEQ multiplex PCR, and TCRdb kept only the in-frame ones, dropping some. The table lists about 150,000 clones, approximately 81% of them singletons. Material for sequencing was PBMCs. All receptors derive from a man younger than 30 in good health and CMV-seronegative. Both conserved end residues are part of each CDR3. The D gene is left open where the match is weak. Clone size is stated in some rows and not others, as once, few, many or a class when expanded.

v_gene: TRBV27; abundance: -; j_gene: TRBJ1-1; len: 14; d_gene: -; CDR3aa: CASRLQGGKTEAFF; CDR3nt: TGTGCCAGCAGGCTGCAGGGAGGAAAGACTGAAGCTTTCTTT
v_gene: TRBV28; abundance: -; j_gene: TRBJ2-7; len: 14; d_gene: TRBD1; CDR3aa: CASSKLTGTYEQYF; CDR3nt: TGTGCCAGCAGTAAACTGACAGGGACCTACGAGCAGTACTTC
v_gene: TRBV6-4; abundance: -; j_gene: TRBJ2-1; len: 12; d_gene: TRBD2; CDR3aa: CASAGVAGEQFF; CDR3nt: TGTGCCAGCGCCGGGGTAGCGGGGGAGCAGTTCTTC
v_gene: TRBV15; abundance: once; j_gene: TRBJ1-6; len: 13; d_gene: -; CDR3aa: CATRRSYNSPLHF; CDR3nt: TGTGCCACCAGGAGGTCCTATAATTCACCCCTCCACTTT
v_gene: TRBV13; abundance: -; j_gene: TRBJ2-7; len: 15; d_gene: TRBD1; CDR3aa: CASSPGTGDNYEQYF; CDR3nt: TGTGCCAGCAGCCCTGGGACAGGGGACAACTACGAGCAGTACTTC
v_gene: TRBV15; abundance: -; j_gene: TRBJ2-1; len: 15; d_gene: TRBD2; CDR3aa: CATSGLAGGPFEQFF; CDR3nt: TGTGCCACCAGCGGACTAGCGGGGGGGCCATTTGAGCAGTTCTTC
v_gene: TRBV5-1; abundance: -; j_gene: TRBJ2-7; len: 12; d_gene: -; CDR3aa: CASSGGGYEQYF; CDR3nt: TGCGCCAGCAGCGGTGGGGGGTACGAGCAGTACTTC
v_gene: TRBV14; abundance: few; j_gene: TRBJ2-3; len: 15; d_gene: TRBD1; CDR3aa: CASSQVTGGFDTQYF; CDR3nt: TGTGCCAGCAGCCAAGTAACAGGGGGCTTTGATACGCAGTATTTT
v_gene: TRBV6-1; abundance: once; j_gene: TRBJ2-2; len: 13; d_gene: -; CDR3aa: CASRGGLTGELFF; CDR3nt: TGTGCCAGCAGAGGAGGGCTTACCGGGGAGCTGTTTTTT
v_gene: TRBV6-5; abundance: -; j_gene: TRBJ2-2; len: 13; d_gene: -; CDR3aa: CASSITGTGELFF; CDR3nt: TGTGCCAGCAGTATTACAGGGACCGGGGAGCTGTTTTTT
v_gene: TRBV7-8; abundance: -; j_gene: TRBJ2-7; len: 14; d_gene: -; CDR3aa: CASSPSRGPYEQYF; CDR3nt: TGTGCCAGCAGCCCCAGTCGGGGTCCCTACGAGCAGTACTTC
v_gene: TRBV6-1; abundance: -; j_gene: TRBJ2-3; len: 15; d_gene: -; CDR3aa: CASSVGESSTDTQYF; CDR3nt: TGTGCCAGCAGTGTCGGAGAATCTAGCACAGATACGCAGTATTTT
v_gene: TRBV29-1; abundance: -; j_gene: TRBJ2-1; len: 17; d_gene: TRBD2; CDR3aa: CSVETGGLAGTYNEQFF; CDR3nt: TGCAGCGTTGAAACCGGGGGACTAGCGGGAACTTACAATGAGCAGTTCTTC
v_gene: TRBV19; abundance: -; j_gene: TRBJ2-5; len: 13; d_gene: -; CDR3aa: CASNNRPRETQYF; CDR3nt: TGTGCCAGTAACAACCGACCGCGGGAGACCCAGTACTTC
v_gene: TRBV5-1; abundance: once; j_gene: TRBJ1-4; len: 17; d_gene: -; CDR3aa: CASSKDRLIKTDEKLFF; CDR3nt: TGCGCCAGCAGCAAGGACAGATTGATAAAGACGGATGAAAAACTGTTTTTT
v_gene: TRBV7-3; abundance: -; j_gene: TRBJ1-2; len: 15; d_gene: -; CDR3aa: CASSPVGGPSNGYTF; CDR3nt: TGTGCCAGCAGCCCCGTCGGAGGGCCATCAAATGGCTACACCTTC
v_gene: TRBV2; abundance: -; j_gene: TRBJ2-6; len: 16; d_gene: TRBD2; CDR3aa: CASGPSGVPGANVLTF; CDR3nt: TGTGCCAGCGGACCCAGCGGGGTCCCTGGGGCCAACGTCCTGACTTTC
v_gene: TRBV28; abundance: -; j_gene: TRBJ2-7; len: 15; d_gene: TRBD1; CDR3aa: CASSRIRGQSYEQYF; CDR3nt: TGTGCCAGCAGCCGCATCCGGGGACAGAGCTACGAGCAGTACTTC
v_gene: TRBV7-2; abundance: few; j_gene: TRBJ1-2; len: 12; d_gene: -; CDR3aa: CASSSGLGGYTF; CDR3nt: TGTGCCAGCAGCTCTGGACTAGGTGGCTACACCTTC
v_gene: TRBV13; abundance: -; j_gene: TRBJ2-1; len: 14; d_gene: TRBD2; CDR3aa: CASSPGLAVNEQFF; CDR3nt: TGTGCCAGCAGTCCGGGACTAGCGGTCAATGAGCAGTTCTTC
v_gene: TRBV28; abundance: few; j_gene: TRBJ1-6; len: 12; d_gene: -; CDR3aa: CASSSLNSPLHF; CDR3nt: TGTGCCAGCAGCTCCCTAAATTCACCCCTCCACTTT
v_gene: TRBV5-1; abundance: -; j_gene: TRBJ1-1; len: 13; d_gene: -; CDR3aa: CASSLTEGSEAFF; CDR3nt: TGCGCCAGCAGCTTAACCGAGGGTTCAGAAGCTTTCTTT
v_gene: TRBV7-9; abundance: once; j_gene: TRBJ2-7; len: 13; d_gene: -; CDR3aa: CASSSPGSYEQYF; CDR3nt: TGTGCCAGCAGCTCCCCCGGTTCCTACGAGCAGTACTTC